The 23 T cell receptor beta chains in this list originate from one sample, sequenced in a study of blood T cell repertoires in COVID-19. Method: immunoSEQ multiplex PCR; TCRdb's copy keeps in-frame clones and lacks some. The data hold fewer than 200,000 clones, with 70% to 90% observed a single time. Sequenced material: peripheral blood. The receptor source for this set is a woman aged 80 or over with COVID-19, enrolled during active disease.

The V call is TRBV19, the J call TRBJ2-1, with 12 bases matching TRBD2. Germline trimming cut 6 bases from V and 4 bases from J; bases unmatched to any gene: 7. CDR3 length equals 16 residues. Germline CDR1 is LNHDA and CDR2 is SQIVND (reference sequence). This CDR3 reads CASRSRLAGAYNEQFF. CDR3 bases: TGTGCCAGTAGAAGCAGACTAGCGGGGGCATACAATGAGCAGTTCTTC.

The chain carries TRBV6-5 and TRBJ1-2; 7 bases line up with TRBD1. The trim removed 4 bases at V and 4 bases at J, leaving 6 bases unmatched. Germline CDR1 reads MNHEY; CDR2 reads SVGAGI. The CDR3 consists of 14 residues. CDR3 in DNA: TGTGCCAGCAGTTCTACAGGGGCAATCTATGGCTACACCTTC. The encoded protein is CASSSTGAIYGYTF.

This clone was found a few times. The CDR3 sequence is CASSFGLLNEQFF. For the CDR3, the DNA is TGTGCCAGCAGTTTCGGACTCCTCAATGAGCAGTTCTTC. The rearrangement uses TRBV27 and TRBJ2-1, with D perhaps matching TRBD2 (5 bases). CDR3 length equals 13 residues. Germline V gene sequence: CDR1 MNHEY, CDR2 SMNVEV (reference sequence). Trimming shortened V by 3 bases and J by 6 bases, and 9 bases separated the two germline ends.

The chain combines TRBV3-1 (or the pseudogene TRBV3-2) with TRBJ2-3; 7 bases are a match to TRBD2. V lost 0 bases and J lost 3; bases outside the gene matches: 6. Looked up from germline, CDR1 is LGHDT and CDR2 is YNNKEL (reference sequence). The CDR3 runs to 16 residues. Here the CDR3 reads CASSQDLYGGTDTQYF. The CDR3 nucleotides are TGTGCCAGCAGCCAAGATCTGTACGGGGGGACAGATACGCAGTATTTT.

The V gene is TRBV4-2, the J gene TRBJ2-2, with 12 nucleotides matching TRBD2. This CDR3 contains 17 residues. V lost 3 bases, J lost 6 bases, and 8 bases stayed unmatched. Germline V gives CDR1 LGHNA, CDR2 YNFKEQ. The CDR3 nucleotides read TGTGCCAGCAGCCACCCTAGCGGGGGGGCCTTTTCCGGGGAGCTGTTTTTT. Residues: CASSHPSGGAFSGELFF.

This clone was counted between two and nine times. The CDR3 reads CASRQGFGNTIYF. In DNA form, the CDR3 reads TGTGCCAGCAGACAGGGATTTGGAAACACCATATATTTT. The rearrangement uses TRBV5-4 and TRBJ1-3; possible D gene TRBD1, 6 bases. V was pared by 5 bases and J by 3 bases, with 9 bases between. The CDR3 consists of 13 residues. Germline V lookup: CDR1 SGHNT, CDR2 YYREEE (reference sequence). Full variable domain (remainder filled in from reference TRBV5-4 and TRBJ1-3): ETGVTQSPTHLIKTRGQQVTLRCSSQSGHNTVSWYQQALGQGPQFIFQYYREEENGRGNFPPRFSGLQFPNYSSELNVNALELDDSALYLCASRQGFGNTIYFGEGSWLTVV.

This sequence joins TRBV5-4 and TRBJ2-7; TRBD1 agrees at 8 bases. The trim removed 2 bases at V and 3 bases at J, leaving 7 bases unmatched. In germline, CDR1 is SGHNT, CDR2 YYREEE (reference sequence). CDR3 length equals 15 residues. The chain's CDR3 is CASSFSNRGFYEQYF. The CDR3 DNA reads TGTGCCAGCAGCTTCTCCAACAGGGGGTTCTACGAGCAGTACTTC.

This clone was detected only once. This sequence joins TRBV6-5 and TRBJ1-6; 7 nucleotides line up with TRBD1. With 7 bases clipped from V and 8 bases from J, the junction kept 5 bases outside the gene matches. The germline V gene encodes CDR1 MNHEY and CDR2 SVGAGI. This CDR3 is 13 amino acids long. CDR3 bases: TGTGCCAGCAAACCGGGACAGCATTCACCCCTCCACTTT. It codes for CASKPGQHSPLHF.

The V and J genes are TRBV19 and TRBJ1-1; 10 nucleotides line up with TRBD1. The germline V gene has CDR1 LNHDA and CDR2 SQIVND (reference sequence). CDR3 length equals 14 residues. The V gene end was trimmed by 7 bases and the J gene end by 4 bases; junction bases not matched to a gene: 6. CDR3 amino acids: CASTLTGGFTEAFF. As DNA, the CDR3 is TGTGCCAGTACCTTGACAGGGGGCTTCACTGAAGCTTTCTTT.

This chain connects TRBV3-1 (or the pseudogene TRBV3-2) to TRBJ1-5, with D uncertain. The CDR3 consists of 15 residues. Germline V lookup: CDR1 LGHDT, CDR2 YNNKEL (reference sequence). V lost 0 bases to trimming and J lost 4 bases, with 10 bases between them. The DNA of the CDR3 is TGTGCCAGCAGCCAAGATGGGCCCAGGAATCAGCCCCAGCATTTT. Translating it yields CASSQDGPRNQPQHF.

The genes are TRBV4-2 and TRBJ1-4; D is unclear. The CDR3 spans 13 residues. Germline CDR1 is LGHNA and CDR2 is YNFKEQ. V was clipped by 1 base and J by 14 bases, with 14 bases between them. For the CDR3, the DNA is TGTGCCAGCAGCCAAGTACGGGAGTCGGTGCTGTTTTTT. Protein: CASSQVRESVLFF.

This chain connects TRBV6-1 to TRBJ2-5, with 14 positions matching TRBD2. From germline, CDR1 is MNHNS and CDR2 SASEGT. Unmatched junction bases numbered 7, after V lost 3 bases and J lost 4 bases. This CDR3 region has 17 residues. As DNA, the CDR3 is TGTGCCAGCAGTGAGGGGACTAGCGGGAGCACCGGAGAGACCCAGTACTTC. Amino acid sequence: CASSEGTSGSTGETQYF.

The J gene is TRBJ2-7, the V gene TRBV6-5; the D gene is possibly TRBD2 (6 bases). The CDR3 loop spans 13 amino acids. CDR1 is MNHEY, CDR2 SVGAGI, per germline. V shed 8 bases and J shed 10 bases, with 21 bases lying between them. CDR3 coding DNA: TGTGCCAGCCGACGGAGGGAACTACGTCTACAGTACTTC. Protein product: CASRRRELRLQYF.

The chain employs TRBV3-1 (or the pseudogene TRBV3-2) and TRBJ1-6; possibly TRBD1 for D (5 bases). The length of the CDR3 is 14 residues. Germline CDR1 LGHDT, CDR2 YNNKEL (reference sequence). V lost 6 bases and J lost 5, with 11 bases in between. This chain's CDR3 is CASREGHDNSPLHF. DNA for the CDR3: TGTGCCAGCAGAGAAGGACACGATAATTCACCCCTCCACTTT.

This rearrangement joins TRBV7-2 to TRBJ1-1, with 7 nucleotides matching TRBD1. V shed 8 bases and J 0 bases; nucleotides not matched to a gene: 3. Germline V gives CDR1 SGHTA, CDR2 FQGNSA. This CDR3 has 13 residues. CDR3 sequence reads: CASQTGLNTEAFF. The CDR3 nucleotides read TGTGCCAGCCAGACAGGGTTGAACACTGAAGCTTTCTTT.

A few counts support this clone. The J gene is TRBJ2-7, the V gene TRBV13; a possible D gene is TRBD2 (7 bases). The V gene's germline CDR1 is PRHDT and CDR2 FYEKMQ (reference sequence). V lost 6 bases and J 2 bases, leaving 14 bases between the germline ends. The CDR3 has 14 residues. CDR3 residues: CASRKAGGPYEQYF. In DNA, the CDR3 is TGTGCCAGCAGAAAGGCCGGGGGGCCCTACGAGCAGTACTTC.

The rearrangement links TRBV5-1 to TRBJ2-7; 8 bases align to TRBD2. V shed 4 bases, J shed 4 bases, and the junction held 10 bases outside the gene matches. Germline CDR1 is SGHRS and CDR2 is YFSETQ. This CDR3 is 15 amino acids long. The CDR3 is CASSDSGGANYEQYF. In DNA, the CDR3 is TGCGCCAGCAGCGACAGCGGGGGCGCGAATTACGAGCAGTACTTC.

The chain links TRBV11-2 to TRBJ1-2; no reliable D call. Germline CDR1 SGHAT, CDR2 FQNNGV. The CDR3 has 14 amino acids. The germline V and J ends were trimmed by 0 bases and 5 bases, with 10 bases remaining between them. CDR3 residues: CASSLDLRKYGYTF. CDR3 bases: TGTGCCAGCAGCTTAGATCTGCGGAAATATGGCTACACCTTC.

The sample holds one count of this clone. The genes are TRBV12-5 and TRBJ1-3; 8 bases fit TRBD1. V was clipped by 0 bases and J by 1 base; unmatched bases: 14. CDR1 is LGHNT, CDR2 FRNRAP, per germline. The CDR3 loop spans 20 amino acids. Here the CDR3 reads CASGLVIYRDRKRSGNTIYF. CDR3 bases: TGTGCTAGTGGTTTGGTGATTTACCGGGACAGGAAAAGGTCTGGAAACACCATATATTTT. Full variable domain (rest looked up from reference TRBV12-5 and TRBJ1-3): DARVTQTPRHKVTEMGQEVTMRCQPILGHNTVFWYRQTMMQGLELLAYFRNRAPLDDSGMPKDRFSAEMPDATLATLKIQPSEPRDSAVYFCASGLVIYRDRKRSGNTIYFGEGSWLTVV.

The genes are TRBV2 and TRBJ1-1; a possible D gene is TRBD1 (6 bases). There are 14 residues in the CDR3. CDR1 is SNHLY, CDR2 FYNNEI, per germline. V dropped 6 bases and J dropped 4 bases, with 15 bases sitting between them. For the CDR3, the DNA is TGTGCCAGCAGGGAGCAGGGGCTGGTCACTGAAGCTTTCTTT. Protein: CASREQGLVTEAFF.

The rearrangement uses TRBV11-3 and TRBJ2-3, with TRBD1 matching over 11 bases. The V gene's germline CDR1 is SGHNT and CDR2 YENEEA. The trim removed 4 bases at V and 3 bases at J, leaving 9 bases unmatched. CDR3 length: 17 residues. In nucleotides, the CDR3 is TGTGCCAGCAGCTCTTCGCCTGGACAGGGGGCAACAGATACGCAGTATTTT. Its translation is CASSSSPGQGATDTQYF.

This chain uses TRBV28 with TRBJ2-1; 8 bases align to TRBD2. With V trimmed by 3 bases and J by 2 bases, 3 bases remained unmatched. Per germline, CDR1 MDHEN and CDR2 SYDVKM. There are 15 residues in the CDR3. This CDR3 reads CASSLAGGAYNEQFF. CDR3 bases: TGTGCCAGCAGTTTGGCGGGAGGTGCCTACAATGAGCAGTTCTTC.

The CDR3 loop reads CASSLAGRGYSNQPQHF. Written as DNA, the CDR3 is TGTGCCAGCAGCTTAGCGGGCAGGGGGTATAGCAATCAGCCCCAGCATTTT. This chain joins TRBV7-8 and TRBJ1-5; 7 bases agree with TRBD1. V trimming: 0 bases; J trimming: 0 bases; junction bases outside the gene matches: 5. The CDR3 loop spans 17 amino acids. The germline V gene encodes CDR1 SGHVS and CDR2 FQNEAQ.